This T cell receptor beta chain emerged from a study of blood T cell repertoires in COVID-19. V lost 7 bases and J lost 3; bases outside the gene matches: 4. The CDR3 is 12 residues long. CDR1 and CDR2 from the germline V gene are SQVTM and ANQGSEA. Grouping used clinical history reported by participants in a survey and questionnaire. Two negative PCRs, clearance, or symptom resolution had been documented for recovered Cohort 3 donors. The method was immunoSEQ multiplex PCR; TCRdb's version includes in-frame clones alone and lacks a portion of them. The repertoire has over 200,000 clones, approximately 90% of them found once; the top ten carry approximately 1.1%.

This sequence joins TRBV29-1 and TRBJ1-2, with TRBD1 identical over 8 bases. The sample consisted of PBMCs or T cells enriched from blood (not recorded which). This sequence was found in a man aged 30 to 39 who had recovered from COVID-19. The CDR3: CSGVQGDYGYTF. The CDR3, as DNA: TGCAGCGGGGTACAGGGGGACTATGGCTACACCTTC.